The T cell receptor (beta chain) under discussion was sequenced for a study of read filtering for tumor transcriptome and immune sequencing. Study context: RNA-seq yielded only roughly 80 to 1,300 TCR reads, IR-seq about 4.05 to 11 million.

Per germline, CDR1 MNHNS and CDR2 SASEGT. This CDR3 has 14 residues. The ends lost 5 bases at V and 5 bases at J; junction bases unmatched: 4. This clonotype was detected ten times or more. Its cognate antigen is unknown. Study-wide results and limits: Even smaller IR-seq throughput identified most shared clonotypes.

From roughly 390 ng of RNA, a library with molecular barcoded alpha/delta and beta/gamma adaptors was made. TCRdb reprocessed the reads with MiXCR, giving one entry per CDR3 protein. Among about 130,000 distinct CDR3 sequences listed, 13% were seen once. The chain couples TRBV6-1 to TRBJ2-1, with TRBD2 identical over 9 bases. The sample was a population of CD138-negative cells sorted from bone marrow. The sequence was obtained from a donor aged 40 or older with multiple myeloma. CDR3 sequence reads: CASSLERGDNEQFF. The CDR3 nucleotides read TGTGCCAGCAGTCTCGAGCGGGGGGACAATGAGCAGTTCTTC.